This TCR beta chain was sequenced in a study of CD8+CD57+ T cells in acquired aplastic anemia. Study-wide context: The study obtained an average of 3.2 ug of DNA from sorted CD4+ and CD8+ cells. Healthy donors gave about 9.8 million reads on average for CD4+ cells.

This clonotype appeared many times. Its matching antigen is unknown. The V gene's germline CDR1 is SGHAT and CDR2 FQNNGV. There are 16 residues in the CDR3. The V gene end was trimmed by 4 bases and the J gene end by 8 bases; junction bases not matched to a gene: 10. Findings and caveats of the study: CD8+ Simpson's diversity showed no significant patient-control difference.

The template used for profiling TCR beta VDJ and CDR3 was genomic DNA. TCRdb analysed the reads with MiXCR anew, one entry per CDR3 protein. The sample has just over 400,000 distinct CDR3 sequences, 55% to 75% seen once; the top ten hold around 4%. The sequence was collected from a human donor in good health, serving as a control. Sequencing was carried out using sorted CD4+, CD8+, or CD8+CD57+ T cells (not recorded which) from PBMCs. The chain is built from TRBV11-2 and TRBJ2-1; 11 bases fit TRBD2. This chain's CDR3 is CASSSRLAGLLDEQFF. Here the CDR3 DNA reads TGTGCCAGCAGCTCCAGACTAGCGGGGCTATTGGATGAGCAGTTCTTC.